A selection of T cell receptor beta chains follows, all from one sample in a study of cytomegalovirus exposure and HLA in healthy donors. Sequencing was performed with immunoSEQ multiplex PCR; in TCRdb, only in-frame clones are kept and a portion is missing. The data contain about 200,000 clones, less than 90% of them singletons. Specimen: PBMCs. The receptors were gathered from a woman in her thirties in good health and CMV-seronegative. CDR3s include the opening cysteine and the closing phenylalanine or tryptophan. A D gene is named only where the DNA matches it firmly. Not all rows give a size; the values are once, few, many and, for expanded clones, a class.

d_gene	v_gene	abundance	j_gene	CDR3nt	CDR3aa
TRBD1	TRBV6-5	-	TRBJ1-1	TGTGCCAGCAGCCTTTCCGGACAGGGGAACACTGAAGCTTTCTTT	CASSLSGQGNTEAFF
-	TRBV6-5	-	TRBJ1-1	TGTGCCAGCAGTCCAGGGAACACTGAAGCTTTCTTT	CASSPGNTEAFF
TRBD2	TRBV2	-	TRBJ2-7	TGTGCCAGCAGTGAAGGACTAGCGTTATCCTACGAGCAGTACTTC	CASSEGLALSYEQYF
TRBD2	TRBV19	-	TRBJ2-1	TGTGCCAGTAGTTGGGGTCTAGGGGCGGGAGGTTACAATGAGCAGTTCTTC	CASSWGLGAGGYNEQFF
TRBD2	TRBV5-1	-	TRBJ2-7	TGCGCCAGCAGCTGGGGACTAGCGGGATACGAGCAGTACTTC	CASSWGLAGYEQYF
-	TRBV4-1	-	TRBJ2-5	TGCGCCAGCAGCCAAGCAACGGAGCAAGAGACCCAGTACTTC	CASSQATEQETQYF
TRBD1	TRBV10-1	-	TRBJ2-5	TGCGCCAGCAGTGATGTGGGCTTGGGACAGCTCACCCAGTACTTC	CASSDVGLGQLTQYF
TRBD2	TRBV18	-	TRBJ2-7	TGTGCCAGCTCAGGAGGACTAGCGGGGGGAACCTACGAGCAGTACTTC	CASSGGLAGGTYEQYF
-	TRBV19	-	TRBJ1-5	TGTGCCAGTAGTGAGACCCGGGGTCAGCCCCAGCATTTT	CASSETRGQPQHF
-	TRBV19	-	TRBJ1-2	TGTGCCAGTAGGCAACCGGGAAACTATGGCTACACCTTC	CASRQPGNYGYTF
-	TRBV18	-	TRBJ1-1	TGTGCCAGCTCACCAGACCTGGAGGCTGAAGCTTTCTTT	CASSPDLEAEAFF
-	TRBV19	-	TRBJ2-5	TGTGCCAGTAGTAGTCTCCCTGGGGCCCAAGAGACCCAGTACTTC	CASSSLPGAQETQYF
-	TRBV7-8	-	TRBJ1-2	TGTGCCAGCAGCCACGGGGATTATGGCTACACCTTC	CASSHGDYGYTF
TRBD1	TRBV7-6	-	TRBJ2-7	TGTGCCAGCAGCCGGACAGGGGCCTACGAGCAGTACTTC	CASSRTGAYEQYF
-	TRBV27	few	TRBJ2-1	TGTGCCAGCAGTTCCTTGGACTACTATGATAAGCAGTTCTTC	CASSSLDYYDKQFF
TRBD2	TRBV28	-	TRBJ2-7	TGTGCCAGCAGTTCCACAGGGACTAGCGGGTCTTACGAGCAGTACTTC	CASSSTGTSGSYEQYF
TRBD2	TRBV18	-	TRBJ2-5	TGTGCCAGCTCACCACGGGGAGGGCAAGAGACCCAGTACTTC	CASSPRGGQETQYF
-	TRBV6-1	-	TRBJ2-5	TGTGCCAGCAGTGAGGAGAACCTGGTCGCCCAGTACTTC	CASSEENLVAQYF
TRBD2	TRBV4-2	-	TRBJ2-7	TGTGCCAGCAGCCAAGCGGCTAGCGGGGGGCCTTTATCCTACGAGCAGTACTTC	CASSQAASGGPLSYEQYF
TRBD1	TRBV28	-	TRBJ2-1	TGTGCCAGCAGAGAGACAGGGAGTTACAATGAGCAGTTCTTC	CASRETGSYNEQFF
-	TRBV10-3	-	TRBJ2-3	TGTGCCATCAGTGAGGGGGCGGGCACAGATACGCAGTATTTT	CAISEGAGTDTQYF
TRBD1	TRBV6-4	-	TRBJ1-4	TGTGCCAGCAGTGACCCAGGGGGCGGGGGAACTAATGAAAAACTGTTTTTT	CASSDPGGGGTNEKLFF
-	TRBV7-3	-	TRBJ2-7	TGTGCCAGCAGCTTGGCAGGGTCCCACGAGCAGTACTTC	CASSLAGSHEQYF
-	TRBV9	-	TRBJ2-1	TGTGCCAGCAGCGTAGGGGTAGCTATGAATGAGCAGTTCTTC	CASSVGVAMNEQFF
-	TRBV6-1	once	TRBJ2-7	TGTGCCAGCAGACCAGGGGAGCTCGGCGAGCAGTACTTC	CASRPGELGEQYF